These 10 T cell receptor beta chains share one sample of origin, sequenced in a study of blood T cell repertoires in COVID-19. Assay: immunoSEQ multiplex PCR; the TCRdb copy retains only in-frame clones and omits some. The data show approximately 150,000 clones, roughly 84% seen once. Sample: peripheral blood. The source is a human donor with acute or convalescent COVID-19. The donor label of this sample is uncertain.

This chain links TRBV11-2 with TRBJ2-1, with D possibly matching TRBD1 (6 bases). V was pared by 5 bases and J by 8 bases, with 19 bases between. The V gene's germline CDR1 is SGHAT and CDR2 FQNNGV. The CDR3 runs 15 residues. CDR3: CASSPAQVGGDEQFF. CDR3 in DNA: TGTGCCAGCAGCCCCGCTCAAGTTGGGGGCGATGAGCAGTTCTTC. The variable domain in full, completed from reference TRBV11-2 and TRBJ2-1, reads EAGVAQSPRYKIIEKRQSVAFWCNPISGHATLYWYQQILGQGPKLLIQFQNNGVVDDSQLPKDRFSAERLKGVDSTLKIQPAKLEDSAVYLCASSPAQVGGDEQFFGPGTRLTVL.

The chain is built from TRBV6-6 and TRBJ2-3, with 12 bases matching TRBD2. This CDR3 has 18 residues. Germline CDR1 reads MNHNY; CDR2 reads SVGAGI (reference sequence). J lost 7 bases, V lost 6 bases, and 17 bases had no gene match. The CDR3 loop reads CASSLGTSGQGWWNTQYF. The CDR3 nucleotides are TGTGCCAGCAGCTTAGGGACTAGCGGGCAGGGATGGTGGAATACGCAGTATTTT.

This rearrangement joins TRBV7-2 to TRBJ1-5, with 10 bases aligning to TRBD1. Trimming at V came to 4 bases and at J to 6 bases, leaving 9 bases not matched to a gene. The CDR3 loop spans 16 amino acids. Germline loops: CDR1 SGHTA, CDR2 FQGNSA. CDR3 residues: CASSSSWGTGAQPQHF. For the CDR3, the DNA is TGTGCCAGCAGCTCATCCTGGGGGACAGGGGCTCAGCCCCAGCATTTT.

This sequence joins TRBV5-4 and TRBJ1-2, with TRBD1 identical over 9 bases. The CDR3 has 15 amino acids. Germline lookup yields CDR1 SGHNT and CDR2 YYREEE (reference sequence). J was trimmed by 8 bases and V by 0 bases; bases with no gene match: 8. CDR3: CASSLELQGARGYTF. The CDR3 DNA reads TGTGCCAGCAGCTTGGAATTACAGGGGGCGCGAGGCTACACCTTC.

The chain links TRBV28 to TRBJ2-7; D ambiguous. The germline gives CDR1 MDHEN, CDR2 SYDVKM. The CDR3 has 11 residues. Trimming removed 4 bases at V and 2 bases at J, with 3 bases between. CDR3 nucleotide sequence: TGTGCCAGCAGTTCCGCCTACGAGCAGTACTTC. This translates into CASSSAYEQYF.

J is TRBJ2-1 and V is TRBV29-1; possibly TRBD2 for D (5 bases). Germline lookup yields CDR1 SQVTM and CDR2 ANQGSEA. The V end lost 7 bases, the J end lost 1 base, and 14 bases lay between the germline ends. The CDR3 is 14 amino acids. DNA of the CDR3: TGCAGCGGGTTAAAGGCGGGTTCCTACAATGAGCAGTTCTTC. Its protein is CSGLKAGSYNEQFF.

The genes are TRBV7-2 and TRBJ2-7; 10 bases line up with TRBD1. J gave up 4 bases and V 5 bases, and 5 bases lay outside the gene matches. In germline, CDR1 is SGHTA, CDR2 FQGNSA. The CDR3 totals 14 residues. This chain's CDR3 is CASSPRDRGYEQYV. For the CDR3, the DNA is TGTGCCAGCAGCCCCCGGGACAGGGGTTACGAGCAGTACGTC.

V is TRBV5-1 and J is TRBJ2-1; perhaps TRBD2 as D (6 bases). Germline values: CDR1 SGHRS, CDR2 YFSETQ. This CDR3 comprises 16 residues. Trimming pared 4 bases from V and 2 bases from J, leaving 16 bases between. CDR3 nucleotides: TGCGCCAGCAGCCCCCTAGGCCGGAGGGCCTACAATGAGCAGTTCTTC. Its translation is CASSPLGRRAYNEQFF.

The gene calls are TRBV28 and TRBJ1-6; 9 nucleotides line up with TRBD1. Looked up from germline, CDR1 is MDHEN and CDR2 is SYDVKM. Trimming removed 4 bases from V and 9 bases from J; junction bases left unmatched: 7. This CDR3 has 15 amino acids. The CDR3 DNA sequence: TGTGCCAGCAGTTCGGGACAGGGCTTCTCTTCACCCCTCCACTTT. Encoded protein: CASSSGQGFSSPLHF. Full variable domain (outside the CDR3, taken from reference TRBV28 and TRBJ1-6): DVKVTQSSRYLVKRTGEKVFLECVQDMDHENMFWYRQDPGLGLRLIYFSYDVKMKEKGDIPEGYSVSREKKERFSLILESASTNQTSMYLCASSSGQGFSSPLHFGNGTRLTVT.

The rearrangement links TRBV10-3 to TRBJ1-2; 8 nucleotides agree with TRBD1. The trim removed 0 bases at V and 5 bases at J, leaving 17 bases unmatched. CDR1 and CDR2 from the germline V gene are ENHRY and SYGVKD. This CDR3 is 19 amino acids long. The CDR3 spells CAISESPGGQGGLAYGYTF. The CDR3 coding sequence is TGTGCCATCAGTGAGTCTCCGGGAGGACAGGGAGGTTTGGCTTATGGCTACACCTTC.